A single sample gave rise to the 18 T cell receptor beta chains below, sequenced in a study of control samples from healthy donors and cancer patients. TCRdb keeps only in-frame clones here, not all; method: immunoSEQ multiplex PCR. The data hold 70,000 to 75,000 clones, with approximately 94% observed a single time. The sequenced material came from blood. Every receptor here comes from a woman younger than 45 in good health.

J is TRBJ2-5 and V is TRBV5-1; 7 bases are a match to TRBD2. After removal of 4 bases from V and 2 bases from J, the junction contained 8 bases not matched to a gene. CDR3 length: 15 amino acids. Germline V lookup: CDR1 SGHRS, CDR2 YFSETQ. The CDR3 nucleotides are TGCGCCAGCAGCCCCGGGAGGTCGTATCAAGAGACCCAGTACTTC. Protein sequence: CASSPGRSYQETQYF.

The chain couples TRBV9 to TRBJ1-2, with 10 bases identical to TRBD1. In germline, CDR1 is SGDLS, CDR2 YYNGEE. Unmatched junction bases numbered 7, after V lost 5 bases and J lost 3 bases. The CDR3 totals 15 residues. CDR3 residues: CASSGGTGEDYGYTF. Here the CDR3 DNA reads TGTGCCAGCAGTGGAGGGACAGGGGAGGACTATGGCTACACCTTC.

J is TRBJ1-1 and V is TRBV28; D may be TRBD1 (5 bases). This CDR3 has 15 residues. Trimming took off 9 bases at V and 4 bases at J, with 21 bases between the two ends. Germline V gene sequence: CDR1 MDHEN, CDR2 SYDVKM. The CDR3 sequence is CASHGSDRPLTEAFF. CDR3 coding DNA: TGTGCCAGTCACGGTTCTGACAGACCTCTCACTGAAGCTTTCTTT. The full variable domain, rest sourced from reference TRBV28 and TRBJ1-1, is DVKVTQSSRYLVKRTGEKVFLECVQDMDHENMFWYRQDPGLGLRLIYFSYDVKMKEKGDIPEGYSVSREKKERFSLILESASTNQTSMYLCASHGSDRPLTEAFFGQGTRLTVV.

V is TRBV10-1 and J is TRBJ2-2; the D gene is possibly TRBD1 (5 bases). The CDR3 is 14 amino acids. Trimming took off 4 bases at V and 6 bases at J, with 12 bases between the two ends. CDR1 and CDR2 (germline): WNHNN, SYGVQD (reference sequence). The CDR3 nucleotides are TGCGCCAGCAGTGTGTCAGGGTTATCCGGGGAGCTGTTTTTT. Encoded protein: CASSVSGLSGELFF.

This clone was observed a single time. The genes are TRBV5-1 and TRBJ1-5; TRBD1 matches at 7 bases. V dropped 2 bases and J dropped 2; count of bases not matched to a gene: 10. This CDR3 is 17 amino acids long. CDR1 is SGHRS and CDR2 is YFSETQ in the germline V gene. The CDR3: CASSFFPTGSGNQPQHF. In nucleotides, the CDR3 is TGCGCCAGCAGCTTCTTCCCGACAGGGAGCGGCAATCAGCCCCAGCATTTT.

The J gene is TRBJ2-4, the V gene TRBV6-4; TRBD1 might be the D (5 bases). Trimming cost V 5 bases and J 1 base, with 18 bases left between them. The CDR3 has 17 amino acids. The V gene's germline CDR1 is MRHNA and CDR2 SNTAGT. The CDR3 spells CASSNLGKGLAKNIQYF. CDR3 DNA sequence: TGTGCCAGCAGTAATCTCGGAAAGGGGCTGGCCAAAAACATTCAGTACTTC.

CDR3 DNA: TGTGCCAGCAGCGTAGCGGCAGGCTGGGATTCACCCCTCCACTTT. Protein product: CASSVAAGWDSPLHF. The rearrangement links TRBV9 to TRBJ1-6; D gene uncertain. Trimming took 0 bases from V and 8 from J, leaving 12 bases between them. Germline loops: CDR1 SGDLS, CDR2 YYNGEE. The CDR3 is made up of 15 amino acids.

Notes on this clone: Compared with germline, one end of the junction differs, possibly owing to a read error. CDR3 sequence (DNA): TGTGCCAACAGCCAAGAGACGGGGGTCTACAATGAGCAGTTCTTC. This gives the protein CANSQETGVYNEQFF. The V and J genes are TRBV3-1 (or the pseudogene TRBV3-2) and TRBJ2-1; D possibly corresponds to TRBD2 (6 bases). The germline gives CDR1 LGHDT, CDR2 YNNKEL (reference sequence). The CDR3 extends over 15 amino acids.

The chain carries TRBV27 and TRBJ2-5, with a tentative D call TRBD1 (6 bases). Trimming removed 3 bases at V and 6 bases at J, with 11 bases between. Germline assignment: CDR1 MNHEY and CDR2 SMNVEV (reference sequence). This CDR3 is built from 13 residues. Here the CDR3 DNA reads TGTGCCAGCAGTTTTTGGGACACTAAGACCCAGTACTTC. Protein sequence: CASSFWDTKTQYF.

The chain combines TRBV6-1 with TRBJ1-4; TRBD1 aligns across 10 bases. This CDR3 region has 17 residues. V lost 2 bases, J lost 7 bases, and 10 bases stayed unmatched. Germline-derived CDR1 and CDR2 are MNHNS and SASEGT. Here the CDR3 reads CASSELYAGTGVEKLFF. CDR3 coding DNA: TGTGCCAGCAGTGAACTCTATGCCGGGACAGGGGTTGAAAAACTGTTTTTT.

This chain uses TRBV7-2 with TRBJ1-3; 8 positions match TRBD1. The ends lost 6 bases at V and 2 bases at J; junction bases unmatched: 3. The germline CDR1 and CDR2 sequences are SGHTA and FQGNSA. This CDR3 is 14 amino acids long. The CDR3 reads CASRLQGAGNTIYF. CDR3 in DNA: TGTGCCAGCAGGTTACAGGGGGCTGGAAACACCATATATTTT.

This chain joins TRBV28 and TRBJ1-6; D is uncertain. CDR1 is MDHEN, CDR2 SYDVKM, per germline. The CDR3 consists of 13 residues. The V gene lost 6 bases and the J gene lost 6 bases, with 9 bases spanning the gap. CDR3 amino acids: CASSPTSNSPLHF. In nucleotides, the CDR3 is TGTGCCAGCAGCCCGACGAGTAATTCACCCCTCCACTTT. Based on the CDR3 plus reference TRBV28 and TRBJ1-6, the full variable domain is DVKVTQSSRYLVKRTGEKVFLECVQDMDHENMFWYRQDPGLGLRLIYFSYDVKMKEKGDIPEGYSVSREKKERFSLILESASTNQTSMYLCASSPTSNSPLHFGNGTRLTVT.

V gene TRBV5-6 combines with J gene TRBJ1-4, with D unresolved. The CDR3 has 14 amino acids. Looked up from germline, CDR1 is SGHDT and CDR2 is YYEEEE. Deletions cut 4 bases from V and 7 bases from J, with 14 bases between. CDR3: CASSPGAYPEKLFF. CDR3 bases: TGTGCCAGCAGCCCTGGCGCGTACCCTGAAAAACTGTTTTTT. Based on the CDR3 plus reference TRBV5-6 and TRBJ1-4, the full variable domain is DAGVTQSPTHLIKTRGQQVTLRCSPKSGHDTVSWYQQALGQGPQFIFQYYEEEERQRGNFPDRFSGHQFPNYSSELNVNALLLGDSALYLCASSPGAYPEKLFFGSGTQLSVL.

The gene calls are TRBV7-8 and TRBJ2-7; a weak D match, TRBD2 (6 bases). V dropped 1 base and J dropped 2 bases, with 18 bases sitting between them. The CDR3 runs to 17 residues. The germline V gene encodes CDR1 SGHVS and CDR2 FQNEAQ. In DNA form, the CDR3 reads TGTGCCAGCAGCTTAGGTCCCGGGGATAGCGGCCCCTACGAGCAGTACGTC. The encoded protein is CASSLGPGDSGPYEQYV.

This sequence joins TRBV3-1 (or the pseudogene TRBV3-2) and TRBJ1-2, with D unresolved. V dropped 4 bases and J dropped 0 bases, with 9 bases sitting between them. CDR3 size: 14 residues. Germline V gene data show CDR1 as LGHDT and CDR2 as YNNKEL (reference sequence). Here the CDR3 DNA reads TGTGCCAGCAGCCCGACAAGGACTAACTATGGCTACACCTTC. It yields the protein CASSPTRTNYGYTF.

For the CDR3, the DNA is TGCGCCAGCAGCTCCCCCGGGACAGGGTACGAGCAGTACTTC. It translates to CASSSPGTGYEQYF. The rearrangement links TRBV5-1 to TRBJ2-7; 9 bases match TRBD1. This CDR3 has 14 residues. Trimming cost V 3 bases and J 4 bases; bases outside gene matches: 5. Germline CDR1 and CDR2: SGHRS and YFSETQ.

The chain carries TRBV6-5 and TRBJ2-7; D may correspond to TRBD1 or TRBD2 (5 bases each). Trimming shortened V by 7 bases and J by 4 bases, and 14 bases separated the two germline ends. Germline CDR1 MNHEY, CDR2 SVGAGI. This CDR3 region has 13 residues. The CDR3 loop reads CASKMGPKYEQYF. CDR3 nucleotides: TGTGCCAGCAAGATGGGACCGAAGTACGAGCAGTACTTC.

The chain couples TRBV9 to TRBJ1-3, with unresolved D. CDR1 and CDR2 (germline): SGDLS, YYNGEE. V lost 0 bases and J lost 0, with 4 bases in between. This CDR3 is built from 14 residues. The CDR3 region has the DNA TGTGCCAGCAGCGTAGAGGGCTCTGGAAACACCATATATTTT. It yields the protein CASSVEGSGNTIYF.